This TCR beta chain was captured by sequencing in a study of lymphopenia after photon versus proton radiotherapy. Study-wide points: Post-nadir diversity loss with photons came from oligoclonal expansion, particularly CD8+ Temra cells. Post-nadir TCR diversity decline inversely tracked overall survival among those who died. Relative stability marked proton patients; photon patients lost diversity and naive cells. Only patients who died were analyzed for survival; proton advantage is unproven.

Germline loops: CDR1 GTSNPN, CDR2 SVGIG (reference sequence). There are 17 residues in the CDR3. Between the trimmed V and J ends, which lost 2 bases and 0 bases, there was a span of 17 bases. Concerning this clone itself: Antigen specificity is unknown.

This table comes from immunoSEQ multiplex PCR, and its TCRdb copy is limited to in-frame clones, with some not included. The data hold about 15,000 clones, with 86% observed a single time. This TCR came from a man aged 65 to 85 with pancreatic cancer. The genes are TRBV30 and TRBJ1-5, with TRBD1 as a possible D gene (6 bases). The input for sequencing was peripheral blood, taken from a patient treated with proton-based radiotherapy. CDR3 sequence: CAWSSKGWDTSNQPQHF. DNA for the CDR3: TGTGCCTGGAGTTCGAAGGGATGGGACACTAGCAATCAGCCCCAGCATTTT.